Below, 11 T cell receptor beta chains from the same sample are listed, as sequenced in a study of blood T cell repertoires in COVID-19 (TCRdb year 2020). To prepare the library, the immunoSEQ multiplex PCR assay was applied. TCRdb took over this immuneACCESS table, retaining in-frame rearrangements with V and J assigned. Such tables are incomplete; in checked studies, under half of the missing clones stem from an unresolved V gene, and the remainder is unexplained. This sample gives some 150,000 clones in total; 80% of them show up just once. Just over 0.55% of the sample is taken by the ten largest. Sequencing used peripheral blood. These TCRs come from a man in his sixties with acute or convalescent COVID-19.

The V and J genes are TRBV6-5 and TRBJ1-1; possible D gene TRBD1, 6 bases. Trimming stripped 0 bases from V and 4 bases from J, with 12 bases between. Germline CDR1 and CDR2: MNHEY and SVGAGI. The CDR3 extends over 15 amino acids. This chain's CDR3 is CASSYSTGGGTEAFF. Written as DNA, the CDR3 is TGTGCCAGCAGTTACTCGACGGGAGGGGGCACTGAAGCTTTCTTT.

Only a few counts were recorded for this clone. V and J are TRBV6-5 and TRBJ1-1; D may be TRBD1 (6 bases). The CDR3 is made up of 13 amino acids. V shed 4 bases and J shed 3 bases, with 9 bases lying between them. CDR1 MNHEY and CDR2 SVGAGI come from the germline V gene. The CDR3 loop reads CASSWGRDTEAFF. Here the CDR3 DNA reads TGTGCCAGCAGTTGGGGGCGCGACACTGAAGCTTTCTTT.

V is TRBV4-2 and J is TRBJ2-2; 9 positions match TRBD1. V lost 3 bases and J lost 7; bases outside the gene matches: 12. Per germline, CDR1 LGHNA and CDR2 YNFKEQ. This CDR3 comprises 17 residues. The CDR3 coding sequence is TGTGCCAGCAGCCACATCCGGGACAGGGACGGAGGCGGGGAGCTGTTTTTT. Encoded protein: CASSHIRDRDGGGELFF.

V usage is TRBV29-1 and J usage is TRBJ1-2; the match to TRBD1 covers 7 bases. After removal of 6 bases from V and 8 bases from J, the junction contained 12 bases not matched to a gene. The germline CDR1 and CDR2 sequences are SQVTM and ANQGSEA. The length of the CDR3 is 13 residues. The CDR3 DNA follows: TGCAGCGTGGCAATAACAGGGGAGAGGGGCTACACCTTC. This sequence encodes CSVAITGERGYTF.

The chain combines TRBV27 with TRBJ2-3; 11 bases are shared with TRBD2. The CDR3 totals 16 residues. V was clipped by 4 bases and J by 9 bases; unmatched bases: 12. The germline CDR1 and CDR2 sequences are MNHEY and SMNVEV (reference sequence). This chain's CDR3 is CASSYKASGGPKTQYF. Written as DNA, the CDR3 is TGTGCCAGCAGTTATAAGGCTAGCGGGGGGCCGAAGACGCAGTATTTT.

The chain carries TRBV19 and TRBJ1-1; possibly TRBD1 for D (6 bases). Trimming took 3 bases from V and 9 from J, leaving 8 bases between them. The germline gives CDR1 LNHDA, CDR2 SQIVND (reference sequence). The CDR3 totals 11 residues. In DNA, the CDR3 is TGTGCCAGTAGTATTAGGGGGAAAGCTTTCTTT. Protein product: CASSIRGKAFF.

This chain joins TRBV19 and TRBJ1-6, with 9 positions matching TRBD1. The germline CDR1 and CDR2 sequences are LNHDA and SQIVND (reference sequence). Unmatched junction bases numbered 6, after V lost 5 bases and J lost 7 bases. The length of the CDR3 is 15 residues. CDR3 region: CASSLTGGGNSPLHF. The CDR3 coding sequence is TGTGCCAGTAGTTTAACAGGGGGCGGAAATTCACCCCTCCACTTT.

Regarding this clone: The same CDR3 arises from other DNA sequences in this sample as well. V and J are TRBV6-5 and TRBJ1-6, with TRBD1 identical over 10 bases. The junction had 3 bases not matched to a gene; V was cut back by 6 bases and J by 7 bases. Germline CDR1 and CDR2: MNHEY and SVGAGI. This CDR3 has 14 amino acids. CDR3 residues: CASRRGQGNSPLHF. CDR3 DNA: TGTGCCAGCAGGAGGGGACAGGGGAATTCACCCCTCCACTTT.

This chain uses TRBV6-1 with TRBJ2-5, with D possibly being TRBD2 (6 bases). CDR1 is MNHNS and CDR2 is SASEGT in the germline V gene. The CDR3 contains 15 residues. Trimming removed 1 base at V and 2 bases at J, with 11 bases between. In nucleotides, the CDR3 is TGTGCCAGCAGTGAAGGGCTAGCGAGGCAAGAGACCCAGTACTTC. Its translation: CASSEGLARQETQYF.

This CDR3 reads CASRHTEGYTEAFF. The CDR3 nucleotides are TGCGCCAGCAGGCACACAGAGGGATACACTGAAGCTTTCTTT. The chain is built from TRBV5-1 and TRBJ1-1; no firm D call. This CDR3 has 14 residues. Germline V gene lookup returns CDR1 SGHRS and CDR2 YFSETQ. Trimming pared 5 bases from V and 3 bases from J, leaving 14 bases between.

This chain links TRBV6-2 or TRBV6-3 with TRBJ2-2; maybe TRBD1 (6 bases). This CDR3 comprises 14 residues. V was pared by 6 bases and J by 5 bases, with 13 bases between. CDR1 is MNHEY, CDR2 SVGEGT, per germline. The CDR3 sequence is CASSHDRRTGELFF. CDR3 bases: TGTGCCAGCAGCCACGACAGGCGAACCGGGGAGCTGTTTTTT.